One and the same sample provided the 17 T cell receptor beta chains below, sequenced in a study of blood T cells in healthy people across ages. Combining a sample-barcoded 5' primer with a J-beta primer mix, a second PCR ran for roughly 7 to 11 cycles. TCRdb fed the 5' RACE reads into MiXCR, producing one record per CDR3 protein. The profile covers about 940,000 distinct CDR3 sequences, with under 50% appearing a single time and roughly 12% taken by the ten largest. The sample comprised blood. All receptors come from a man under 40 in good health.

This clonotype was seen at least ten times. The chain recombines TRBV29-1 with TRBJ2-7; D possibly matches TRBD1 or TRBD2 (5 bases each). The germline V gene encodes CDR1 SQVTM and CDR2 ANQGSEA. This CDR3 comprises 12 residues. Trimming cost V 3 bases and J 9 bases, with 15 bases left between them. CDR3 bases: TGCAGCGTTGATAGCAGGGAGAGTGGGCAGTACTTC. Its protein is CSVDSRESGQYF.

The sample holds many counts of this clonotype. V gene TRBV27 combines with J gene TRBJ2-3, with D perhaps matching TRBD1 or TRBD2 (5 bases each). Germline loops: CDR1 MNHEY, CDR2 SMNVEV (reference sequence). CDR3 size: 13 residues. The V end was cut by 3 bases, the J end by 2 bases, with 6 bases between. DNA for the CDR3: TGTGCCAGCAGTTTGGGGGTCACAGATACGCAGTATTTT. As protein: CASSLGVTDTQYF.

CDR3 sequence reads: CASSTIGPYEQYF. CDR3 bases: TGTGCCAGCAGCACAATCGGACCCTACGAGCAGTACTTC. The gene calls are TRBV7-2 and TRBJ2-7; no firm D call. The germline V and J ends were trimmed by 5 bases and 2 bases, with 10 bases remaining between them. The CDR3 covers 13 residues. Germline V gene data show CDR1 as SGHTA and CDR2 as FQGNSA. Full variable domain (rest looked up from reference TRBV7-2 and TRBJ2-7): GAGVSQSPSNKVTEKGKDVELRCDPISGHTALYWYRQSLGQGLEFLIYFQGNSAPDKSGLPSDRFSAERTGGSVSTLTIQRTQQEDSAVYLCASSTIGPYEQYFGPGTRLTVT.

The DNA for the CDR3 is TGTGCCAGCAGATACCCGGGACAGTGGTACGAGCAGTACTTC. It encodes CASRYPGQWYEQYF. The chain joins TRBV6-6 to TRBJ2-7, with 7 bases matching TRBD1. With V trimmed by 6 bases and J by 4 bases, 9 bases remained unmatched. The germline V gene has CDR1 MNHNY and CDR2 SVGAGI (reference sequence). The CDR3 extends over 14 amino acids.

Points on this clonotype: One end of the junction is discordant with germline, which a read error may explain. The chain couples TRBV7-2 to TRBJ2-7; 14 bases match TRBD2. Per germline, CDR1 SGHTA and CDR2 FQGNSA. The CDR3 is 17 amino acids. Here the CDR3 reads CASSWGLAGVLSCEQYF. The CDR3 bases are TGTGCCAGCAGCTGGGGACTAGCGGGGGTACTCTCCTGCGAGCAGTACTTC.

In this sample, this clonotype turned up once. The V and J genes are TRBV7-9 and TRBJ1-1; no clear D gene. Trimming took 3 bases from V and 2 from J, leaving 13 bases between them. CDR3 length equals 15 residues. Germline CDR1 is SEHNR and CDR2 is FQNEAQ (reference sequence). CDR3 residues: CASSFLPAENTEAFF. Written as DNA, the CDR3 is TGTGCCAGCAGCTTCCTACCGGCAGAAAACACTGAAGCTTTCTTT. The whole variable domain, filled in from reference TRBV7-9 and TRBJ1-1, reads DTGVSQNPRHKITKRGQNVTFRCDPISEHNRLYWYRQTLGQGPEFLTYFQNEAQLEKSRLLSDRFSAERPKGSFSTLEIQRTEQGDSAMYLCASSFLPAENTEAFFGQGTRLTVV.

This chain links TRBV12-3 or TRBV12-4 with TRBJ2-7; 7 bases map to TRBD1. This CDR3 is 15 amino acids long. V lost 3 bases, J lost 2 bases, and 7 bases stayed unmatched. The CDR3 loop is CASSFEDRYPYEQYF. CDR3 sequence (DNA): TGTGCCAGCAGTTTCGAGGACAGGTACCCCTACGAGCAGTACTTC.

The V and J genes are TRBV27 and TRBJ2-3; unclear D gene. CDR1 MNHEY and CDR2 SMNVEV come from the germline V gene (reference sequence). The CDR3 sequence is 14 residues long. Trimming cost V 8 bases and J 1 base, with 13 bases left between them. The CDR3 here is CASGLGVGTDTQYF. In DNA, the CDR3 is TGTGCCAGCGGCCTTGGGGTAGGCACAGATACGCAGTATTTT.

This clonotype occurred a few times. This chain links TRBV20-1 with TRBJ2-1; D is perhaps TRBD1 or TRBD2 (5 bases each). Germline CDR1 DFQATT, CDR2 SNEGSKA (reference sequence). The V end lost 0 bases, the J end lost 6 bases, and 15 bases lay between the germline ends. CDR3 length equals 15 residues. CDR3 sequence (DNA): TGCAGTGCTAGAGATCGACGGGTTGGGGGCAATGAGCAGTTCTTC. Translated, it gives CSARDRRVGGNEQFF.

This clonotype came up a few times. One end of the junction varies from germline; a read error may be responsible. The chain links TRBV7-7 to TRBJ2-5, with D hard to call. The germline gives CDR1 SSHAT, CDR2 FNYEAQ (reference sequence). This CDR3 spans 15 amino acids. The CDR3 bases are TGTGCTAGCAGCATCCTTACCGATCCTCAAGAGACCCAGTACTTC. Protein sequence: CASSILTDPQETQYF. The whole variable domain, filled in from reference TRBV7-7 and TRBJ2-5, reads GAGVSQSPRYKVTKRGQDVTLRCDPISSHATLYWYQQALGQGPEFLTYFNYEAQPDKSGLPSDRFSAERPEGSISTLTIQRTEQRDSAMYRCASSILTDPQETQYFGPGTRLLVL.

This clonotype was seen once. This chain uses TRBV21-1 with TRBJ2-7. TRBV21-1 is listed as a pseudogene. The CDR3 has 14 amino acids. CDR3 bases: TGTGCCAGCAGCACCCCAGGGAGCTCCTACGAGCAGTACTTC. Translated: CASSTPGSSYEQYF.

The chain is built from TRBV20-1 and TRBJ2-7; the match to TRBD2 covers 8 bases. The end of the DNA aligns better with TRBJ2-5, so the J call may be wrong. Germline loops: CDR1 DFQATT, CDR2 SNEGSKA (reference sequence). The CDR3 consists of 14 residues. The CDR3 DNA follows: TGCAGTGCTAGAGCTCAGCGGGGGCGGGAGACCCAGTACTTC. Its protein product is CSARAQRGRETQYF.

This chain links TRBV7-2 with TRBJ2-4, with D possibly TRBD2 on 5 matching bases. Looked up from germline, CDR1 is SGHTA and CDR2 is FQGNSA. The CDR3 runs to 16 residues. V shed 0 bases and J shed 3 bases, with 12 bases lying between them. The CDR3, as DNA: TGTGCCAGCAGCTTAGCGGTCGCCGAGGGCAAAAACATTCAGTACTTC. Protein sequence: CASSLAVAEGKNIQYF.

J is TRBJ2-7 and V is TRBV4-1; weak D call: TRBD2 (7 bases). V shed 0 bases and J shed 2 bases, with 17 bases lying between them. There are 17 residues in the CDR3. CDR1 and CDR2 (germline): MGHRA, YSYEKL. CDR3 bases: TGCGCCAGCAGCCAAGATGGCGGGGGCAGTTTCCCCTACGAGCAGTACTTC. Its translation is CASSQDGGGSFPYEQYF.

V usage is TRBV3-1 and J usage is TRBJ1-3; maybe TRBD1 (6 bases). Germline lookup yields CDR1 LGHDT and CDR2 YNNKEL (reference sequence). V was trimmed by 6 bases and J by 0 bases, leaving 12 bases between them. This CDR3 contains 15 residues. This chain's CDR3 is CASRLGQTSGNTIYF. CDR3 bases: TGTGCCAGCAGACTTGGACAGACCTCTGGAAACACCATATATTTT.

V gene TRBV4-3 combines with J gene TRBJ2-2; TRBD1 agrees at 8 bases. With V trimmed by 8 bases and J by 5 bases, 16 bases remained unmatched. The germline gives CDR1 LGHNA, CDR2 YSLEER. CDR3 length: 17 residues. The CDR3 sequence: CASSTDTGTGRTGELFF. In DNA form, the CDR3 reads TGCGCCAGCTCGACAGATACCGGGACAGGCCGTACCGGGGAGCTGTTTTTT.

Details on this clonotype: The germline gene is not matched at one end of the junction; a read error may be the cause. The chain links TRBV7-3 to TRBJ1-6; D remains unclear. This CDR3 contains 13 residues. Germline values: CDR1 SGHTA, CDR2 FQGTGA. The CDR3 loop is CACSLEQSSPLHF. CDR3 in DNA: TGTGCCTGCAGCTTAGAACAGAGTTCACCCCTCCACTTT.